Listed below are T cell receptor beta chains from one sample, sequenced in a study of neurological immune-mediated disorders. MiXCR, applied by TCRdb to the 5' RACE reads, yields one record per CDR3 protein. The table records roughly 48,000 distinct CDR3 sequences, about 5% of them present only once. The sequenced material came from CD4+ T cells from blood. The receptors were sampled from a woman aged 18-29 years with multiple sclerosis. Each CDR3 is given with its conserved first and last residue. Each record gives: V gene, clone size, J gene, D gene, CDR3 DNA, CDR3 protein. The D gene is left open where the match is weak. The size of a clone is reported for some rows only, either as once, few or many, or as a class for expanded clones.

v_call: TRBV4-2; clone_size: many; j_call: TRBJ1-2; d_call: NA; cdr3_nt: TGTGCCAGCAGCCAAGGCGTGGGGATTGGAGATGGCTACACCTTC; cdr3_aa: CASSQGVGIGDGYTF
v_call: TRBV5-1; clone_size: once; j_call: TRBJ2-1; d_call: NA; cdr3_nt: TGCGCCAGCGGAGGGGACAACGACAATGAGCAGTTCTTC; cdr3_aa: CASGGDNDNEQFF
v_call: TRBV12-3/TRBV12-4; clone_size: many; j_call: TRBJ2-1; d_call: TRBD2; cdr3_nt: TGTGCCAGCAGCAAGACTAGCGGGGGCCCAAACAATGAGCAGTTCTTC; cdr3_aa: CASSKTSGGPNNEQFF
v_call: TRBV5-1; clone_size: many; j_call: TRBJ2-4; d_call: NA; cdr3_nt: TGCGCCAGCAGCTCCGTCCGGGGCAAAAACATTCAGTACTTC; cdr3_aa: CASSSVRGKNIQYF
v_call: TRBV7-9; clone_size: many; j_call: TRBJ1-1; d_call: NA; cdr3_nt: TGTGCCAGCAGCCCGCGTAGGCCTGCGAACACTGAAGCTTTCTTT; cdr3_aa: CASSPRRPANTEAFF
v_call: TRBV5-1; clone_size: many; j_call: TRBJ2-1; d_call: TRBD2; cdr3_nt: TGCGCCAGCAGCTTGGGAGGGACTAGCTTTCATGAGCAGTTCTTC; cdr3_aa: CASSLGGTSFHEQFF
v_call: TRBV2; clone_size: many; j_call: TRBJ1-1; d_call: NA; cdr3_nt: TGTGCCAGCAGTGTACCAGGGGCTGCGCGGGACACTGAAGCTTTCTTT; cdr3_aa: CASSVPGAARDTEAFF
v_call: TRBV5-6; clone_size: once; j_call: TRBJ1-2; d_call: NA; cdr3_nt: TGTGCCAGCAACTTAGAGGGGGGGTATGGCTACACCTTC; cdr3_aa: CASNLEGGYGYTF
v_call: TRBV20-1; clone_size: many; j_call: TRBJ1-1; d_call: NA; cdr3_nt: TGCAGGGGGGACAACCAGAACACTGAAGCTTTCTTT; cdr3_aa: CRGDNQNTEAFF
v_call: TRBV7-2; clone_size: many; j_call: TRBJ1-5; d_call: NA; cdr3_nt: TGTGCCAGCAGCTTGAGACCAACTGTTCAGCCCCAGCATTTT; cdr3_aa: CASSLRPTVQPQHF
v_call: TRBV6-5; clone_size: NA; j_call: TRBJ1-2; d_call: NA; cdr3_nt: TGTGCCAGCAGTTCCACTTTAACTGGCTACACCTTC; cdr3_aa: CASSSTLTGYTF
v_call: TRBV7-2; clone_size: NA; j_call: TRBJ2-1; d_call: TRBD2; cdr3_nt: TGTGCCAGCAGCGTACTAGCGAACTACAATGAGCAGTTCTTC; cdr3_aa: CASSVLANYNEQFF
v_call: TRBV10-3; clone_size: many; j_call: TRBJ2-3; d_call: NA; cdr3_nt: TGTGCCATCAGTTCGGGAGCCCGAGCGGCGGATACGCAGTATTTT; cdr3_aa: CAISSGARAADTQYF
v_call: TRBV20-1; clone_size: many; j_call: TRBJ1-5; d_call: NA; cdr3_nt: TGCAGTGCTAGGGGGGCAAATAGCAATCAGCCCCAGCATTTT; cdr3_aa: CSARGANSNQPQHF
v_call: TRBV10-1; clone_size: many; j_call: TRBJ2-2; d_call: NA; cdr3_nt: TGCGCCACGCCACAGGGTGGCGGGGAGCTGTTTTTT; cdr3_aa: CATPQGGGELFF
v_call: TRBV25-1; clone_size: many; j_call: TRBJ1-2; d_call: NA; cdr3_nt: TGTGCCAGCACCCCAGCCGGCGTCGGCTACACCTTC; cdr3_aa: CASTPAGVGYTF
v_call: TRBV12-3/TRBV12-4; clone_size: many; j_call: TRBJ2-7; d_call: NA; cdr3_nt: TGTGCCAGCAGTCCTCAACCCGCACAGGGATGGTACTTC; cdr3_aa: CASSPQPAQGWYF
v_call: TRBV7-6; clone_size: NA; j_call: TRBJ2-3; d_call: NA; cdr3_nt: TGTGCCAGCAGCTCTGTCGTGTATCCGCAGTATTTT; cdr3_aa: CASSSVVYPQYF
v_call: TRBV30; clone_size: NA; j_call: TRBJ2-2; d_call: NA; cdr3_nt: TGTGCCTGGAGTCCAGGACATCCCGGGGAGCTGTTTTTT; cdr3_aa: CAWSPGHPGELFF
v_call: TRBV20-1; clone_size: many; j_call: TRBJ1-2; d_call: TRBD1; cdr3_nt: TGCAGTGCCCTAGACAGGGGGAATGGCTACACCTTC; cdr3_aa: CSALDRGNGYTF
v_call: TRBV28; clone_size: many; j_call: TRBJ2-7; d_call: NA; cdr3_nt: TGTGCCAGCAGGCTGGGGCCCGAGCAGTACTTC; cdr3_aa: CASRLGPEQYF
v_call: TRBV7-9; clone_size: many; j_call: TRBJ2-3; d_call: NA; cdr3_nt: TGTGCCAGCACTCCCATCACAGATACGCAGTATTTT; cdr3_aa: CASTPITDTQYF
v_call: TRBV20-1; clone_size: many; j_call: TRBJ2-2; d_call: TRBD2; cdr3_nt: TGCAGTGCTCGTGGACTAGCGGGAGGGCTTGGCACCGGGGAGCTGTTTTTT; cdr3_aa: CSARGLAGGLGTGELFF
v_call: TRBV2; clone_size: many; j_call: TRBJ1-4; d_call: NA; cdr3_nt: TGTGCCAGCAGGGGGATTGCAACTAATGAAAAACTGTTTTTT; cdr3_aa: CASRGIATNEKLFF
v_call: TRBV7-8; clone_size: many; j_call: TRBJ2-1; d_call: TRBD2; cdr3_nt: TGTGCCAGCAGCTTAGCGGAGCGGGAACGCTCCTACAATGAGCAGTTCTTC; cdr3_aa: CASSLAERERSYNEQFF
v_call: TRBV20-1; clone_size: NA; j_call: TRBJ1-5; d_call: TRBD1; cdr3_nt: TGCAGTGCGCACAGGGGGGACCAGCCCCAGCATTTT; cdr3_aa: CSAHRGDQPQHF
v_call: TRBV27; clone_size: many; j_call: TRBJ1-2; d_call: TRBD1; cdr3_nt: TGTGCCAGCAGTCTTACAGGGGAAGCTAACTATGGCTACACCTTC; cdr3_aa: CASSLTGEANYGYTF
v_call: TRBV5-1; clone_size: many; j_call: TRBJ2-7; d_call: TRBD1; cdr3_nt: TGCGCCAGCAGCTTTACAGGGGTGAGTTACGAGCAGTACTTC; cdr3_aa: CASSFTGVSYEQYF
v_call: TRBV20-1; clone_size: many; j_call: TRBJ2-2; d_call: TRBD2; cdr3_nt: TGCAGTGCTAGAGATGTTCTACTTAGCGGGACCACCGGGGAGCTGTTTTTT; cdr3_aa: CSARDVLLSGTTGELFF
v_call: TRBV6-2/TRBV6-3; clone_size: many; j_call: TRBJ2-3; d_call: TRBD2; cdr3_nt: TGTGCCAGCAGTTACTCTCCGACTAGCGGTAGCACAGATACGCAGTATTTT; cdr3_aa: CASSYSPTSGSTDTQYF
v_call: TRBV12-3/TRBV12-4; clone_size: few; j_call: TRBJ1-2; d_call: TRBD1; cdr3_nt: TGTGCCAGCAGTGCCGGGACAGATCTTAACTATGGCTACACCTTC; cdr3_aa: CASSAGTDLNYGYTF
v_call: TRBV6-6; clone_size: many; j_call: TRBJ2-1; d_call: TRBD2; cdr3_nt: TGTGCCAGCAGTTACGGTTTGGGCGGGGGGGCCAATGAGCAGTTCTTC; cdr3_aa: CASSYGLGGGANEQFF
v_call: TRBV20-1; clone_size: many; j_call: TRBJ2-3; d_call: NA; cdr3_nt: TGCAGTGCTAGACGAAGCACGCAGCCGAGAGATACGCAGTATTTT; cdr3_aa: CSARRSTQPRDTQYF